This entry describes one TCR beta chain. Here immunoSEQ multiplex PCR was the method, and the copy in TCRdb shows in-frame clones only, minus some. Of approximately 150,000 clones listed, around nine tenths are singletons. The data are from a study of blood T cell repertoires in COVID-19. For the study at large: Collection of acute and convalescent COVID-19 samples took place in the United States, Italy and Spain. PBMCs, B-cell-depleted T cells, or T cells provided the cDNA or gDNA that made up the material.

V was pared by 8 bases and J by 6 bases, with 18 bases of the junction left unmatched. This CDR3 spans 16 amino acids. The receptor's source is a woman between 45 and 60 years old with active or convalescent COVID-19. The V and J genes are TRBV23-1 and TRBJ1-2, with TRBD1 identical over 7 bases. TRBV23-1 is marked as an open reading frame, function uncertain. Sequencing used peripheral blood. The CDR3, as DNA: TGCGCCAGCGGGTCTAGCCGAGTGACAGGGACGGATGGCTACACCTTC. Residues: CASGSSRVTGTDGYTF.